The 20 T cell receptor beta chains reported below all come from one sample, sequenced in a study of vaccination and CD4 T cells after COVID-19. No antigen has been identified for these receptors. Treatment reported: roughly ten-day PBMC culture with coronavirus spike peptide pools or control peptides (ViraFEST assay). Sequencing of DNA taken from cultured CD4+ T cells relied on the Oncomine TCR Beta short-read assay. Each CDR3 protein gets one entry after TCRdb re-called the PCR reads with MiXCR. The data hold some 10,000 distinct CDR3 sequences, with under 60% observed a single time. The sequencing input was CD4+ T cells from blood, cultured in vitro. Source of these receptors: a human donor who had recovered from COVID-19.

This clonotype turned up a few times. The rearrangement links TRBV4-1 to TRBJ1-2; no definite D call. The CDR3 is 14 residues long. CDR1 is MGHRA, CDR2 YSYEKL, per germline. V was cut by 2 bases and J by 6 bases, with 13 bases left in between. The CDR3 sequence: CASSQLLTRDGYTF. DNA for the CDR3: TGCGCCAGCAGCCAACTTTTAACACGGGATGGCTACACCTTC.

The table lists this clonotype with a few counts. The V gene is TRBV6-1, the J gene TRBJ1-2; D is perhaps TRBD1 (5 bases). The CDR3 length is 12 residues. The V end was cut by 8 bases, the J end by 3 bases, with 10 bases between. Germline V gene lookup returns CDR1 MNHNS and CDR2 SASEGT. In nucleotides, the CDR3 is TGTGCCAGCCGCGGAGGGGACTATGGCTACACCTTC. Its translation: CASRGGDYGYTF.

For the CDR3, the DNA is TGTGCCAGCAGCTTAGTTGCGGGGGATCAGCCCCAGCATTTT. Translating it yields CASSLVAGDQPQHF. This chain connects TRBV7-2 to TRBJ1-5; D is possibly TRBD1 (5 bases). Trimming removed 1 base at V and 5 bases at J, with 9 bases between. Germline CDR1 and CDR2: SGHTA and FQGNSA. The CDR3 sequence is 14 residues long.

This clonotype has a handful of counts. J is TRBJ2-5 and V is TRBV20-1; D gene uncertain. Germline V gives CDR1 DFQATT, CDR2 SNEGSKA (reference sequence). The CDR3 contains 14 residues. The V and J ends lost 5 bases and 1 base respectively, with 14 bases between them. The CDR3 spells CSAPRMGGQETQYF. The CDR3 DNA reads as TGCAGTGCTCCACGAATGGGCGGCCAAGAGACCCAGTACTTC.

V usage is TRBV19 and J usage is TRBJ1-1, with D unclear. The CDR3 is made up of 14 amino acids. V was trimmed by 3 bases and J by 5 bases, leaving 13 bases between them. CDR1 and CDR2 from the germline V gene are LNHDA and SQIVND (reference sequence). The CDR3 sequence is CASSIPGGQTEAFF. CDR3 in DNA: TGTGCCAGTAGTATCCCCGGCGGCCAGACTGAAGCTTTCTTT.

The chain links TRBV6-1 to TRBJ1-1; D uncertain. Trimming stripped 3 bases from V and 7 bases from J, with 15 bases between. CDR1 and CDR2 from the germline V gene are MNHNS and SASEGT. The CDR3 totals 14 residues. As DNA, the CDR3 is TGTGCCAGCAGTGAGCTAAGGACGCGGTTTGAAGCTTTCTTT. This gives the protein CASSELRTRFEAFF.

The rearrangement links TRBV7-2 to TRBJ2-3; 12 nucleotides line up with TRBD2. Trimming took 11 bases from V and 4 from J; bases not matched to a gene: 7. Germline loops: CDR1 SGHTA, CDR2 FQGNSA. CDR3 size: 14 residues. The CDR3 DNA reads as TGTGCCTCCCGACTAGCGGGGGTCCCAGATACGCAGTATTTT. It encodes CASRLAGVPDTQYF.

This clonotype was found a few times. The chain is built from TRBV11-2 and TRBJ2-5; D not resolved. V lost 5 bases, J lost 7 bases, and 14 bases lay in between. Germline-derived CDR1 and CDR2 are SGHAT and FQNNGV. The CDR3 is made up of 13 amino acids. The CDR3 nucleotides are TGTGCCAGCAGCCAAGACCGGCGTGGGACCCAGTACTTC. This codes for CASSQDRRGTQYF.

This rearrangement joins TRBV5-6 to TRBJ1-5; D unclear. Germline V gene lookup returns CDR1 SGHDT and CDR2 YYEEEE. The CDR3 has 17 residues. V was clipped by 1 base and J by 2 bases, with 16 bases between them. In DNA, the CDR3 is TGTGCCAGCAGCTTGTTCGGCGGGCGTTCCGGCAATCAGCCCCAGCATTTT. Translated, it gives CASSLFGGRSGNQPQHF.

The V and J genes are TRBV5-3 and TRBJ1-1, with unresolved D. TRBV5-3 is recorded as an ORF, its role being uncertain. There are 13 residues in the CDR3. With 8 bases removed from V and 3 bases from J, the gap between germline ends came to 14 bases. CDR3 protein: CASSRTRDTEAFF. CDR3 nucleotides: TGTGCCAGCAGCCGAACCCGGGACACTGAAGCTTTCTTT.

Here the CDR3 reads CASRSHAMGQGTYEQYF. The CDR3, as DNA: TGTGCCAGCAGATCCCATGCAATGGGACAGGGGACCTACGAGCAGTACTTC. The rearrangement links TRBV7-8 to TRBJ2-7, with 10 bases matching TRBD1. This CDR3 is built from 17 residues. After removal of 6 bases from V and 2 bases from J, the junction contained 13 bases not matched to a gene. CDR1 and CDR2 (germline): SGHVS, FQNEAQ.

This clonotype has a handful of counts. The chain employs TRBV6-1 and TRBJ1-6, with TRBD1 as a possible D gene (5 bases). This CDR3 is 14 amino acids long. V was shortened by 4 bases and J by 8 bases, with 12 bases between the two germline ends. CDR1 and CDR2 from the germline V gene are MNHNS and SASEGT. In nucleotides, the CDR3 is TGTGCCAGCAGTGTCCGGATAGGGGATTCACCCCTCCACTTT. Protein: CASSVRIGDSPLHF.

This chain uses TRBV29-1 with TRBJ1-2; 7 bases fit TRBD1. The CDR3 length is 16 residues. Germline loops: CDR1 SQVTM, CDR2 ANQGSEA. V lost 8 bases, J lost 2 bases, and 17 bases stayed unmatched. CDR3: CSTLDRSRTSNYGYTF. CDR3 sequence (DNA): TGCAGCACCTTGGACAGGTCGCGGACTTCGAACTATGGCTACACCTTC.

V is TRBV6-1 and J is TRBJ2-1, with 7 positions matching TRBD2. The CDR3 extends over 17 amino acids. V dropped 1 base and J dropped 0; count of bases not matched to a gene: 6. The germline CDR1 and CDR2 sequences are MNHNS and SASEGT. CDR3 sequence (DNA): TGTGCCAGCAGTGAAGGGGGAGGGAAAAGCTCCTACAATGAGCAGTTCTTC. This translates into CASSEGGGKSSYNEQFF.

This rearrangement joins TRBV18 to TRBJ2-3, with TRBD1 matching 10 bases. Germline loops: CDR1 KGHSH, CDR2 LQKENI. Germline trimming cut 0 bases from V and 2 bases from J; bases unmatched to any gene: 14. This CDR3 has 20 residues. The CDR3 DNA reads TGTGCCAGCTCACCACCGGGACAGGGGATCGGCCTCCGACTCACAGATACGCAGTATTTT. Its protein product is CASSPPGQGIGLRLTDTQYF. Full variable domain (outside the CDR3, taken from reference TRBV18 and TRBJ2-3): NAGVMQNPRHLVRRRGQEARLRCSPMKGHSHVYWYRQLPEEGLKFMVYLQKENIIDESGMPKERFSAEFPKEGPSILRIQQVVRGDSAAYFCASSPPGQGIGLRLTDTQYFGPGTRLTVL.

The CDR3: CASSLESVESQFF. The CDR3 DNA sequence: TGTGCCAGCAGCTTAGAGTCAGTGGAATCGCAGTTCTTC. The chain joins TRBV11-3 to TRBJ2-1, with no clear D. CDR1 is SGHNT and CDR2 is YENEEA in the germline V gene. The CDR3 totals 13 residues. The V end was cut by 0 bases, the J end by 12 bases, with 12 bases between.

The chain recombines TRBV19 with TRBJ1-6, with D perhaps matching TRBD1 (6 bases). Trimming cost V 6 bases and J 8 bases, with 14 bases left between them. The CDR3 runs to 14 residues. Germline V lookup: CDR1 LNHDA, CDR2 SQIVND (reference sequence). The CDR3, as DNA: TGTGCCAGTAGCTTCACAGGGTTGGATTCACCCCTCCACTTT. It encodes CASSFTGLDSPLHF.

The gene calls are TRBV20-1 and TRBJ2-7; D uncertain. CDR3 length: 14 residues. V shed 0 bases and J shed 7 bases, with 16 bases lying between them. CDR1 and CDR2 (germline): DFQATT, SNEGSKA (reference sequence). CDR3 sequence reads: CSARDRAPPGEQYF. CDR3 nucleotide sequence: TGCAGTGCTAGAGATCGAGCGCCCCCCGGGGAGCAGTACTTC.

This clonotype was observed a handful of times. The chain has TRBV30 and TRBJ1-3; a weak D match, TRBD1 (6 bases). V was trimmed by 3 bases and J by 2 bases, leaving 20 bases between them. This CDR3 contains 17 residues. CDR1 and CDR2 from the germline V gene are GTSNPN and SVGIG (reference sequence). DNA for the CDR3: TGTGCCTGGAGCCGGCCACGTGGGGGGCAGGCTGGAAACACCATATATTTT. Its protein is CAWSRPRGGQAGNTIYF.

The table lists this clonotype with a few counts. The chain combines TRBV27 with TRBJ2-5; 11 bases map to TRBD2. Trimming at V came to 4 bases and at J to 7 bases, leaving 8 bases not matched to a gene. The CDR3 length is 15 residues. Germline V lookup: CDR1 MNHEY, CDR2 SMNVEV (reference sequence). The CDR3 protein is CASSSSRTSGLTQYF. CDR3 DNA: TGTGCCAGCAGTTCCTCGAGGACTAGCGGGCTGACCCAGTACTTC.